The next 30 T cell receptor beta chains were all read from a single sample in a study of T cell responses to AZD1222 COVID-19 vaccine. Method: immunoSEQ multiplex PCR; TCRdb's copy keeps in-frame clones and lacks some. Altogether about 150,000 clones are present, roughly 90% being singletons, with the ten largest covering less than 3.5%. Sequenced here: peripheral blood, sampled on day 0 of AZD1222 vaccination. Source of these receptors: an adult in good health.

The rearrangement links TRBV5-6 to TRBJ1-1; 8 positions agree with TRBD1. V was pared by 4 bases and J by 1 base, with 3 bases of the junction left unmatched. The CDR3 is 14 residues long. Germline V gene data show CDR1 as SGHDT and CDR2 as YYEEEE. DNA of the CDR3: TGTGCCAGCAGCGCGGGACAGGCGAACACTGAAGCTTTCTTT. This sequence encodes CASSAGQANTEAFF.

The gene calls are TRBV12-3 or TRBV12-4 and TRBJ1-1, with D perhaps TRBD1 (5 bases). The CDR3 has 13 amino acids. Trimming took off 6 bases at V and 1 base at J, with 9 bases between the two ends. The CDR3 DNA sequence: TGTGCCAGCAGCTGGGGGTCGAACACTGAAGCTTTCTTT. Translated: CASSWGSNTEAFF.

This clone has more than one count but fewer than ten. The CDR3 sequence: CASGQWKQGLGYTF. Here the CDR3 DNA reads TGTGCCAGCGGTCAGTGGAAACAGGGTTTGGGCTACACCTTC. The gene calls are TRBV5-6 and TRBJ1-2; TRBD1 is a possible D gene (6 bases). The V gene's germline CDR1 is SGHDT and CDR2 YYEEEE. The V end lost 7 bases, the J end lost 8 bases, and 21 bases lay between the germline ends. The CDR3 consists of 14 residues. Combining the CDR3 with reference TRBV5-6 and TRBJ1-2 gives the whole variable domain DAGVTQSPTHLIKTRGQQVTLRCSPKSGHDTVSWYQQALGQGPQFIFQYYEEEERQRGNFPDRFSGHQFPNYSSELNVNALLLGDSALYLCASGQWKQGLGYTFGSGTRLTVV.

The chain is built from TRBV19 and TRBJ1-6; unclear D gene. V gave up 7 bases and J gave up 7 bases, with 11 bases separating them. CDR1 LNHDA and CDR2 SQIVND come from the germline V gene (reference sequence). The length of the CDR3 is 13 residues. The CDR3 DNA is TGTGCCAGTACCGCACAAGGGAATTCACCCCTCCACTTT. Translation: CASTAQGNSPLHF.

This chain links TRBV15 with TRBJ2-1; TRBD2 might be the D (6 bases). CDR1 LNHNV and CDR2 YYDKDF come from the germline V gene (reference sequence). V was cut by 3 bases and J by 8 bases, with 14 bases left in between. This CDR3 is built from 14 residues. CDR3: CATSRGSSADEQFF. The CDR3 DNA sequence: TGTGCCACCAGCAGGGGCTCTAGCGCCGATGAGCAGTTCTTC.

The CDR3: CASSLYRGEFMNTEAFF. DNA for the CDR3: TGCGCCAGCAGCTTGTACAGGGGAGAATTCATGAACACTGAAGCTTTCTTT. The chain joins TRBV5-1 to TRBJ1-1, with 7 bases that match TRBD1. Germline V lookup: CDR1 SGHRS, CDR2 YFSETQ. J was trimmed by 0 bases and V by 1 base; bases with no gene match: 9. The CDR3 length is 17 residues.

This chain joins TRBV24-1 and TRBJ2-7; TRBD1 is a possible D gene (6 bases). Deletions cut 2 bases from V and 6 bases from J, with 10 bases between. Germline assignment: CDR1 KGHDR and CDR2 SFDVKD. The length of the CDR3 is 13 residues. The CDR3 DNA reads as TGTGCCACCAGTGATTCCAAGGGGGTCGAGCAGTACTTC. Its protein is CATSDSKGVEQYF.

The chain employs TRBV28 and TRBJ1-2; D is possibly TRBD1 (5 bases). Germline V gene sequence: CDR1 MDHEN, CDR2 SYDVKM. The ends were cut back, 7 bases at V and 4 bases at J, with 19 bases in the middle. The CDR3 spans 15 residues. CDR3 protein: CASTPGGGLVYGYTF. CDR3 nucleotides: TGTGCCAGCACCCCTGGGGGGGGATTAGTCTATGGCTACACCTTC.

The V and J genes are TRBV5-5 and TRBJ1-1, with D unclear. From germline, CDR1 is SGHKS and CDR2 YYEKEE (reference sequence). V dropped 4 bases and J dropped 0 bases, with 10 bases sitting between them. The CDR3 covers 14 residues. The CDR3 spells CASSTGLLNTEAFF. CDR3 DNA sequence: TGTGCCAGCAGCACCGGACTCCTGAACACTGAAGCTTTCTTT.

V is TRBV6-2 or TRBV6-3 and J is TRBJ2-2; 7 positions match TRBD1. The CDR3 spans 15 residues. V lost 7 bases and J lost 0; bases outside the gene matches: 5. Germline-derived CDR1 and CDR2 are MNHEY and SVGEGT. CDR3 DNA sequence: TGTGCCAGCATCCCTGACAGGGCGAACACCGGGGAGCTGTTTTTT. Translation gives CASIPDRANTGELFF.

V is TRBV20-1 and J is TRBJ2-7, with 7 bases lining up with TRBD1. The CDR3 extends over 16 amino acids. J lost 4 bases, V lost 3 bases, and 15 bases had no gene match. CDR1 is DFQATT and CDR2 is SNEGSKA in the germline V gene (reference sequence). The CDR3 reads CSASAQGHTGRYEQYF. DNA of the CDR3: TGCAGTGCTAGTGCACAGGGGCATACCGGGCGATACGAGCAGTACTTC.

CDR3 nucleotides: TGTGCCAGCAGCCCCCCGGTCGGGGGCATGAACACTGAAGCTTTCTTT. This translates into CASSPPVGGMNTEAFF. The genes are TRBV11-1 and TRBJ1-1, with a weak D call TRBD1 (6 bases). The V gene lost 5 bases and the J gene lost 0 bases, with 16 bases spanning the gap. This CDR3 comprises 16 residues. From germline, CDR1 is SGHAT and CDR2 FQDESV (reference sequence).

The rearrangement uses TRBV5-1 and TRBJ2-1, with 11 nucleotides matching TRBD2. Germline V gives CDR1 SGHRS, CDR2 YFSETQ. This CDR3 spans 15 amino acids. The junction had 6 bases not matched to a gene; V was cut back by 0 bases and J by 10 bases. CDR3 residues: CASSLALAGGHEQFF. As DNA, the CDR3 is TGCGCCAGCAGCTTGGCGTTAGCGGGGGGGCACGAGCAGTTCTTC.

The chain couples TRBV7-6 to TRBJ1-1; 11 nucleotides match TRBD1. The germline V gene has CDR1 SGHVS and CDR2 FNYEAQ. The J segment lost 4 bases and the V segment lost 2 bases, leaving 6 bases of the junction unmatched. The CDR3 extends over 16 amino acids. CDR3 nucleotides: TGTGCCAGCAGCTTACTGGACAGGGGGCTAGGCACTGAAGCTTTCTTT. It specifies CASSLLDRGLGTEAFF. Filled out from reference TRBV7-6 and TRBJ1-1, the complete variable domain reads GAGVSQSPRYKVTKRGQDVALRCDPISGHVSLYWYRQALGQGPEFLTYFNYEAQQDKSGLPNDRFSAERPEGSISTLTIQRTEQRDSAMYRCASSLLDRGLGTEAFFGQGTRLTVV.

The chain joins TRBV7-3 to TRBJ2-1; D is unresolved. This CDR3 spans 13 amino acids. Trimming cost V 5 bases and J 7 bases, with 12 bases left between them. The germline gives CDR1 SGHTA, CDR2 FQGTGA. The CDR3 DNA follows: TGTGCCAGCAGCCCAACCGCGCGGAATGAGCAGTTCTTC. Amino acid sequence: CASSPTARNEQFF.

The V and J genes are TRBV25-1 and TRBJ2-7, with 9 positions matching TRBD2. The ends lost 5 bases at V and 3 bases at J; junction bases unmatched: 5. Germline V CDR1 and CDR2: MGHDK, SYGVNS. CDR3 length: 14 residues. CDR3 loop: CASSPWTSVYEQYF. CDR3 bases: TGTGCCAGCAGTCCCTGGACTAGCGTCTACGAGCAGTACTTC.

Of note for this clone: Within the sample, other DNA sequences also encode this same CDR3. The rearrangement joins TRBV27 to TRBJ2-5; D uncertain. Trimming removed 0 bases at V and 2 bases at J, with 7 bases between. Germline loops: CDR1 MNHEY, CDR2 SMNVEV (reference sequence). The CDR3 is 14 residues long. The CDR3 nucleotides are TGTGCCAGCAGTTTATCCCCGGCACAAGAGACCCAGTACTTC. It codes for CASSLSPAQETQYF.

The V and J genes are TRBV4-1 and TRBJ2-7; no firm D call. Trimming took off 0 bases at V and 7 bases at J, with 16 bases between the two ends. This CDR3 spans 15 amino acids. In germline, CDR1 is MGHRA, CDR2 YSYEKL. In nucleotides, the CDR3 is TGCGCCAGCAGCCAAGATTCGCAGTACAGCAGGGAGCAGTACTTC. It codes for CASSQDSQYSREQYF.

There are a few counts of this clone. The V gene is TRBV5-1, the J gene TRBJ1-2; TRBD1 is a possible D gene (5 bases). With 3 bases removed from V and 0 bases from J, the gap between germline ends came to 9 bases. The germline gives CDR1 SGHRS, CDR2 YFSETQ. CDR3 length: 14 amino acids. The CDR3 loop is CASSSTATNYGYTF. In DNA, the CDR3 is TGCGCCAGCAGCTCGACAGCTACTAACTATGGCTACACCTTC.

As concerns this clone: This sample also contains other DNA sequences that code for the same CDR3. This chain uses TRBV7-2 with TRBJ1-1, with 7 bases matching TRBD1. There are 12 residues in the CDR3. J gave up 7 bases and V 1 base, and 0 bases lay outside the gene matches. CDR1 and CDR2 (germline): SGHTA, FQGNSA. CDR3 in DNA: TGTGCCAGCAGCTTAGACAGGGGTGAAGCTTTCTTT. Translation gives CASSLDRGEAFF.

The gene calls are TRBV19 and TRBJ2-3; D tentatively fits TRBD1 or TRBD2 (5 bases each). Germline assignment: CDR1 LNHDA and CDR2 SQIVND (reference sequence). There are 16 residues in the CDR3. V was trimmed by 3 bases and J by 3 bases, leaving 16 bases between them. CDR3 sequence reads: CASSMGLERGTDTQYF. For the CDR3, the DNA is TGTGCCAGTAGTATGGGTCTGGAGAGGGGAACAGATACGCAGTATTTT.

The chain recombines TRBV7-6 with TRBJ2-7; possible D gene TRBD1, 5 bases. Germline assignment: CDR1 SGHVS and CDR2 FNYEAQ. The CDR3 runs 15 residues. Trimming stripped 6 bases from V and 0 bases from J, with 15 bases between. CDR3 DNA: TGTGCCAGCAGTTTTACTGACAGCCCCTCCTACGAGCAGTACTTC. Translation: CASSFTDSPSYEQYF.

This rearrangement joins TRBV28 to TRBJ1-4; no firm D call. This CDR3 is built from 14 residues. CDR1 is MDHEN and CDR2 is SYDVKM in the germline V gene. V lost 5 bases and J lost 0, with 7 bases in between. The CDR3 DNA reads as TGTGCCAGCAGTCCCGGCCCAACTAATGAAAAACTGTTTTTT. Residues: CASSPGPTNEKLFF.

The chain recombines TRBV20-1 with TRBJ2-1; no definite D call. Trimming shortened V by 5 bases and J by 6 bases, and 8 bases separated the two germline ends. Germline V gene sequence: CDR1 DFQATT, CDR2 SNEGSKA (reference sequence). This CDR3 region has 11 residues. CDR3 sequence: CSAARVNEQFF. Written as DNA, the CDR3 is TGCAGTGCTGCCCGCGTCAATGAGCAGTTCTTC.

CDR3 in DNA: TGCGCCAGCAGCCAAGATCTATCTGGGGGCAGAGAGACCCAGTACTTC. This translates into CASSQDLSGGRETQYF. The genes are TRBV4-3 and TRBJ2-5; D might be TRBD1 (6 bases). The CDR3 spans 16 residues. V was trimmed by 0 bases and J by 4 bases, leaving 15 bases between them. CDR1 and CDR2 from the germline V gene are LGHNA and YSLEER.

The chain carries TRBV12-5 and TRBJ1-1; tentative D call: TRBD1 (5 bases). Trimming stripped 1 base from V and 4 bases from J, with 19 bases between. CDR1 LGHNT and CDR2 FRNRAP come from the germline V gene. The CDR3 runs to 17 residues. This chain's CDR3 is CASGLAAGAGRVTEAFF. Here the CDR3 DNA reads TGTGCTAGTGGTTTGGCCGCCGGGGCGGGAAGAGTCACTGAAGCTTTCTTT. The variable domain in full, with the rest retrieved from reference TRBV12-5 and TRBJ1-1, is DARVTQTPRHKVTEMGQEVTMRCQPILGHNTVFWYRQTMMQGLELLAYFRNRAPLDDSGMPKDRFSAEMPDATLATLKIQPSEPRDSAVYFCASGLAAGAGRVTEAFFGQGTRLTVV.

V gene TRBV10-2 combines with J gene TRBJ1-4; weak D call: TRBD1 (6 bases). Germline V gene lookup returns CDR1 WSHSY and CDR2 SAAADI. The length of the CDR3 is 15 residues. V lost 2 bases, J lost 1 base, and 8 bases lay in between. For the CDR3, the DNA is TGCGCCAGCAGTGAGCAGGGACAAACTAATGAAAAACTGTTTTTT. It yields the protein CASSEQGQTNEKLFF.

Here the CDR3 DNA reads TGTGCCAGTAGATACAGGGTGAGCTCTGGAAACACCATATATTTT. This gives the protein CASRYRVSSGNTIYF. The chain has TRBV19 and TRBJ1-3; D perhaps matches TRBD1 (6 bases). The CDR3 loop spans 15 amino acids. The ends were cut back, 6 bases at V and 0 bases at J, with 12 bases in the middle. Germline assignment: CDR1 LNHDA and CDR2 SQIVND (reference sequence).

The chain recombines TRBV20-1 with TRBJ2-1, with 11 nucleotides matching TRBD2. J gave up 4 bases and V 6 bases, and 5 bases lay outside the gene matches. Germline values: CDR1 DFQATT, CDR2 SNEGSKA (reference sequence). This CDR3 has 14 residues. For the CDR3, the DNA is TGCAGTGCCAGTAGCGGGGGGGTGTACAATGAGCAGTTCTTC. Protein: CSASSGGVYNEQFF.

The J gene is TRBJ1-5, the V gene TRBV6-2 or TRBV6-3, with D possibly TRBD1 on 6 matching bases. The germline V gene encodes CDR1 MNHEY and CDR2 SVGEGT. Trimming stripped 4 bases from V and 7 bases from J, with 11 bases between. This CDR3 is built from 13 residues. The CDR3 loop is CASSSDRRQPQHF. The CDR3 region has the DNA TGTGCCAGCAGTTCAGACAGGAGACAGCCCCAGCATTTT.